The entry below describes one T cell receptor beta chain. Its antigen is not known. V dropped 1 base and J dropped 6; count of bases not matched to a gene: 10. This CDR3 contains 17 residues. CDR1 SGHNT and CDR2 YYREEE come from the germline V gene (reference sequence). This record belongs to a study of T cell responses to AZD1222 COVID-19 vaccine. General observations from the study: An increase in Spike-specific TCR breadth and depth was observed after two AZD1222 doses. Regions 160-218 and 743-854 held dominance among vaccine-associated CD4 TCRs, which spanned spike. There were repertoire samples only from the period after the peak T cell response. The study reported that nearly half of spike-specific TCRs target unmutated variant regions.

Measured with immunoSEQ multiplex PCR; TCRdb has only the in-frame clones, and not every one. Of about 140,000 clones listed, about 92% are singletons. The sequenced sample was peripheral blood, obtained after recovery from COVID-19. The V and J genes are TRBV5-4 and TRBJ2-1; 10 nucleotides agree with TRBD2. This TCR was sampled from an adult who had recovered from COVID-19. CDR3 protein: CASSLHPSGSVGNEQFF. The CDR3 region has the DNA TGTGCCAGCAGCTTGCACCCTAGCGGGAGTGTTGGCAATGAGCAGTTCTTC.